This is a list of T cell receptor beta chains from one sample in a study of T cell responses to AZD1222 COVID-19 vaccine. TCRdb's copy holds only in-frame clones and misses some; the assay was immunoSEQ multiplex PCR. The repertoire holds around 130,000 clones, with about 90% as singletons. The material sequenced was peripheral blood, taken 28 days after the second dose of the MenACWY control vaccine. All receptors derive from an adult who received the MenACWY meningococcal vaccine as a control. Both conserved end residues are part of each CDR3.

j_gene: TRBJ2-1
v_gene: TRBV9
CDR3aa: CASSVDPDIYNEQFF

j_gene: TRBJ2-1
v_gene: TRBV4-3
CDR3aa: CASSSEPPGGLYNEQFF

j_gene: TRBJ1-4
v_gene: TRBV19
CDR3aa: CASSIGQPMGNEKLFF

j_gene: TRBJ1-3
v_gene: TRBV3-1/TRBV3-2
CDR3aa: CATERGQISGNTIYF

j_gene: TRBJ1-2
v_gene: TRBV3-1/TRBV3-2
CDR3aa: CASRQDKHGYTF

j_gene: TRBJ2-2
v_gene: TRBV6-2/TRBV6-3
CDR3aa: CASSYRTSGNRGGELFF

j_gene: TRBJ2-4
v_gene: TRBV11-1
CDR3aa: CASTLGGTGNIQYF

j_gene: TRBJ2-2
v_gene: TRBV19
CDR3aa: CASSWWENTGELFF

j_gene: TRBJ1-2
v_gene: TRBV19
CDR3aa: CASSISQGGDYGYTF

j_gene: TRBJ2-3
v_gene: TRBV27
CDR3aa: CATMPAPFTDTQYF

j_gene: TRBJ1-1
v_gene: TRBV9
CDR3aa: CASSVAPTGGNTEAFF

j_gene: TRBJ2-1
v_gene: TRBV6-5
CDR3aa: CASSNLDREVNEQFF

j_gene: TRBJ2-2
v_gene: TRBV6-6
CDR3aa: CASSYSAGTNTGELFF

j_gene: TRBJ2-1
v_gene: TRBV18
CDR3aa: CASSRDRVEQFF

j_gene: TRBJ2-3
v_gene: TRBV6-1
CDR3aa: CASSEAGTGGGTDTQYF

j_gene: TRBJ2-1
v_gene: TRBV5-1
CDR3aa: CASSLAGREGQGEQFF

j_gene: TRBJ2-6
v_gene: TRBV7-6
CDR3aa: CASSLGAGGANVLTF

j_gene: TRBJ2-3
v_gene: TRBV2
CDR3aa: CASSGPGTGGGAADTQYF

j_gene: TRBJ2-1
v_gene: TRBV5-1
CDR3aa: CASSLASGGSEQFF

j_gene: TRBJ1-2
v_gene: TRBV13
CDR3aa: CASSLRRGVNNNYGYTF

j_gene: TRBJ2-5
v_gene: TRBV6-4
CDR3aa: CASRGVGVCWETQYF

j_gene: TRBJ1-4
v_gene: TRBV7-9
CDR3aa: CASSLDSTGGREKLFF

j_gene: TRBJ1-6
v_gene: TRBV27
CDR3aa: CASKEDMSSYNSPLHF

j_gene: TRBJ1-5
v_gene: TRBV7-2
CDR3aa: CASSLARSNQPQHF

j_gene: TRBJ2-7
v_gene: TRBV18
CDR3aa: CASSSEYEQYF

j_gene: TRBJ1-6
v_gene: TRBV2
CDR3aa: CASSKGRGSAPLHF

j_gene: TRBJ2-2
v_gene: TRBV6-4
CDR3aa: CASSVLAANTGELFF

j_gene: TRBJ2-5
v_gene: TRBV9
CDR3aa: CASSVGGRQETQYF

j_gene: TRBJ2-6
v_gene: TRBV5-1
CDR3aa: CASSPATGTGRGANVLTF

j_gene: TRBJ2-2
v_gene: TRBV7-9
CDR3aa: CASSLEFWVGANTGELFF

j_gene: TRBJ1-2
v_gene: TRBV19
CDR3aa: CASISAGELMGYTF

j_gene: TRBJ1-1
v_gene: TRBV5-4
CDR3aa: CASSLDRKTGNPEAFF

j_gene: TRBJ2-1
v_gene: TRBV24-1
CDR3aa: CATSDLPGRENHNEQFF

j_gene: TRBJ1-5
v_gene: TRBV12-3/TRBV12-4
CDR3aa: CASSPTTLQPQHF

j_gene: TRBJ1-5
v_gene: TRBV10-3
CDR3aa: CAISVGGAGNQPQHF

j_gene: TRBJ2-5
v_gene: TRBV5-1
CDR3aa: CASSLPAGGEETQYF

j_gene: TRBJ2-6
v_gene: TRBV7-2
CDR3aa: CASSTVVTSGANVLTF

j_gene: TRBJ1-3
v_gene: TRBV28
CDR3aa: CASRVSGNTIYF

j_gene: TRBJ2-7
v_gene: TRBV10-3
CDR3aa: CAITSAAYEQYF

j_gene: TRBJ2-7
v_gene: TRBV19
CDR3aa: CASSIVPSGRHEQYF

j_gene: TRBJ2-5
v_gene: TRBV2
CDR3aa: CASSYNPGAQETQYF

j_gene: TRBJ1-1
v_gene: TRBV19
CDR3aa: CASSIETTTEAFF

j_gene: TRBJ2-1
v_gene: TRBV30
CDR3aa: CAWMNTGGNEQFF

j_gene: TRBJ2-1
v_gene: TRBV24-1
CDR3aa: CATSDNSGMDEQFF

j_gene: TRBJ1-3
v_gene: TRBV28
CDR3aa: CASSLQQGTIYF

j_gene: TRBJ2-5
v_gene: TRBV28
CDR3aa: CASSLLGGPETQYF

j_gene: TRBJ2-1
v_gene: TRBV2
CDR3aa: CASSETGTSGGRFF

j_gene: TRBJ2-5
v_gene: TRBV12-3/TRBV12-4
CDR3aa: CASSQGARETQYF

j_gene: TRBJ1-6
v_gene: TRBV4-3
CDR3aa: CASSQVDADNSPLHF

j_gene: TRBJ1-1
v_gene: TRBV9
CDR3aa: CASSVDNGAGGTEAFF

j_gene: TRBJ2-7
v_gene: TRBV7-2
CDR3aa: CASSLRGLAGGKIYEQYF

j_gene: TRBJ2-7
v_gene: TRBV27
CDR3aa: CASRRTGSDEQYF

j_gene: TRBJ1-1
v_gene: TRBV25-1
CDR3aa: CASSVAGPSEAFF

j_gene: TRBJ1-1
v_gene: TRBV28
CDR3aa: CASRTGGETEAFF

j_gene: TRBJ2-7
v_gene: TRBV28
CDR3aa: CASSLPGGEYEQYF